The clone carrying this TCR beta chain has only a few counts. The same CDR3 also results from other DNA sequences found in this sample. This record belongs to a study of cytomegalovirus exposure and HLA in healthy donors. The CDR3 totals 16 residues. The germline V gene has CDR1 SGHAT and CDR2 FQNNGV. V was pared by 5 bases and J by 5 bases, with 11 bases of the junction left unmatched. PCR involved 60 Vbeta and 13 Jbeta primers. Produced via immunoSEQ multiplex PCR; TCRdb's table is partial and in-frame only. The sample holds roughly 120,000 clones; 65% to 80% are singletons and the top ten take about 32%.

The receptor's source is a man aged 60 to 69 in good health and CMV-seropositive. The chain joins TRBV11-2 to TRBJ2-3; the match to TRBD1 covers 9 bases. Sequencing was done on a sample of PBMCs. The CDR3 is CASSLHGQGSGDTQYF. The DNA of the CDR3 is TGTGCCAGCAGCCTACACGGACAGGGGTCGGGAGATACGCAGTATTTT.